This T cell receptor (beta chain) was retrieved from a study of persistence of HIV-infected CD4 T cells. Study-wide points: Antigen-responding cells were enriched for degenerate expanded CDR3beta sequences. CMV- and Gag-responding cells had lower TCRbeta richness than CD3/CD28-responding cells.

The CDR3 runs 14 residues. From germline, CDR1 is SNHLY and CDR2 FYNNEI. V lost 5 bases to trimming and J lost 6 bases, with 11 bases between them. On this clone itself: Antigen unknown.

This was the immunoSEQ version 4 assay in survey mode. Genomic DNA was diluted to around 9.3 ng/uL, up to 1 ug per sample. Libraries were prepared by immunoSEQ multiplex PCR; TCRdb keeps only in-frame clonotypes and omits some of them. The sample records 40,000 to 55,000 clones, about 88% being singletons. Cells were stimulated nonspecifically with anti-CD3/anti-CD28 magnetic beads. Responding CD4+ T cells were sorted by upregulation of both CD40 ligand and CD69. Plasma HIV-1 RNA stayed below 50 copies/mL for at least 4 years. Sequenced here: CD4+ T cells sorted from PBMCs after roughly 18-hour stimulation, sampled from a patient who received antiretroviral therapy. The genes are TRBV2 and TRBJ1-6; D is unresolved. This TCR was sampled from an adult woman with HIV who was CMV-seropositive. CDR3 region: CASSLGRGNSPLHF. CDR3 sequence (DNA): TGTGCCAGCAGTCTTGGACGGGGTAATTCACCCCTCCACTTT.